These T cell receptor beta chains were read from a single sample in a study of blood T cell repertoires in COVID-19. The protocol was immunoSEQ multiplex PCR, while the TCRdb copy is restricted to in-frame clones and leaves out a portion. Among approximately 58,000 clones listed, around 79% were seen once. The specimen sequenced was peripheral blood. The receptors here all came from a man in his 70s with active or convalescent COVID-19. Each CDR3 is given with its conserved first and last residue. Fields, in order: V gene, D gene, J gene, clone size, CDR3 DNA, CDR3 protein. A D gene is named only where the DNA matches it firmly. For some rows the clone size is stated as once, few or many, or as a class when expanded; others skip it.

TRBV4-1	.	TRBJ1-2	.	TGCGCCAGCAGCCAAGAGGCGGCAGCAACTCCTACCACTGGCTACACCTTC	CASSQEAAATPTTGYTF
TRBV11-1	TRBD1	TRBJ1-1	.	TGTGCCAGCAGCTTAGTAAAGGGGGCCACTGAAGCTTTCTTT	CASSLVKGATEAFF
TRBV7-2	.	TRBJ1-1	.	TGTGCCAGCAGCCCCCCAGATGGGGGCTGGGGCACTGAAGCTTTCTTT	CASSPPDGGWGTEAFF
TRBV29-1	.	TRBJ1-1	.	TGCAGCGGGACAGTCAACACTGAAGCTTTCTTT	CSGTVNTEAFF
TRBV9	TRBD2	TRBJ2-3	.	TGTGCCAGCAGCGCCAGGACTAGCGGCGCCGGTGATACGCAGTATTTT	CASSARTSGAGDTQYF
TRBV24-1	TRBD1	TRBJ1-2	.	TGTGCCACCGGAACAGGGGACTATGGCTACACCTTC	CATGTGDYGYTF
TRBV12-5	.	TRBJ1-5	few	TGTGCTAGTGGTCCCGGTCAGGGGACTCAGCCCCAGCATTTT	CASGPGQGTQPQHF
TRBV7-6	.	TRBJ2-1	.	TGTGCCAGCAGCTTAGGCAGGGTTGGCGGTGAGCAGTTCTTC	CASSLGRVGGEQFF
TRBV5-4	.	TRBJ2-1	.	TGTGCCAGCACCTTCCAGAGGCGCCCCAACAATGAGCAGTTCTTC	CASTFQRRPNNEQFF
TRBV11-2	TRBD2	TRBJ2-1	.	TGTGCCAGCAGCATCAGACTAGCGGGAGTCTCCTACAATGAGCAGTTCTTC	CASSIRLAGVSYNEQFF
TRBV19	.	TRBJ1-1	large	TGTGCCAGTAGTATAAGCGGACCAGGCACTGAAGCTTTCTTT	CASSISGPGTEAFF
TRBV5-6	.	TRBJ2-5	.	TGTGCCAGCAGCTTGTACGGCGGGCAAGAGACCCAGTACTTC	CASSLYGGQETQYF
TRBV20-1	.	TRBJ2-1	.	TGCAGTGCTAGAGATGGGCGCGAGCAGTTCTTC	CSARDGREQFF
TRBV27	TRBD1	TRBJ1-4	.	TGTGCCAGCAGTATGAGGACTCAGGGGGCCCCGCAAAAACTGTTTTTT	CASSMRTQGAPQKLFF
TRBV6-5	.	TRBJ2-7	.	TGTGCCAGCAGGGGGGGACAGCTCTCCTACGAGCAGTACTTC	CASRGGQLSYEQYF
TRBV28	TRBD1	TRBJ1-2	few	TGTGCCAGCAGTCCTCGGACAGGGCGAGGCTACACCTTC	CASSPRTGRGYTF
TRBV27	.	TRBJ2-4	.	TGTGCCAGCAGTTCCGGCCGACAGATCCTAGCCAAAAACATTCAGTACTTC	CASSSGRQILAKNIQYF
TRBV27	.	TRBJ1-5	once	TGTGCCAGCAGTTTCCGATGGGGGGTTAATCAGCCCCAGCATTTT	CASSFRWGVNQPQHF
TRBV19	.	TRBJ1-6	.	TGTGCCAGTAGTATGGGCCCAGCTTCTCCGCTTAAGTATAATTCACCCCTCCACTTT	CASSMGPASPLKYNSPLHF
TRBV28	.	TRBJ1-6	.	TGTGCCAGCAGTTTGTTGACAGATTCACCCCTCCACTTT	CASSLLTDSPLHF
TRBV18	TRBD2	TRBJ2-3	.	TGTGCCAGCTCTCCCGGGACTAGCGGGAGGAGCACAGATACGCAGTATTTT	CASSPGTSGRSTDTQYF
TRBV6-2/TRBV6-3	.	TRBJ1-1	.	TGTGCCAGCAGTTACGACGGGGAAAGGGCTGAAGCTTTCTTT	CASSYDGERAEAFF
TRBV5-6	TRBD1	TRBJ1-6	.	TGTGCCAGCAGCCTTAACAGGGGTAAGAGCTCCTATAATTCACCCCTCCACTTT	CASSLNRGKSSYNSPLHF
TRBV19	.	TRBJ2-2	.	TGTGCCAGTAAAACAAACACCGGGGAGCTGTTTTTT	CASKTNTGELFF
TRBV19	.	TRBJ2-5	.	TGTGCCACAAGGAGGGGGGGCTTGGAGACCCAGTACTTC	CATRRGGLETQYF
TRBV5-6	.	TRBJ2-3	.	TGTGCCAGCAGCTCCGAACAGGGAATCGGAGATACGCAGTATTTT	CASSSEQGIGDTQYF
TRBV28	.	TRBJ2-7	.	TGTGCCAGCAGTTTATGGGGAGAGTCCCTCGAGCAGTACTTC	CASSLWGESLEQYF
TRBV28	.	TRBJ1-6	once	TGTGCCAGCATGAGGGGGGGGAACTATAATTCACCCCTCCACTTT	CASMRGGNYNSPLHF
TRBV3-1/TRBV3-2	.	TRBJ2-2	few	TGTGCCAGCAGCCATCGACTCGGCGGTAGGGGCACCGGGGAGCTGTTTTTT	CASSHRLGGRGTGELFF
TRBV6-5	TRBD1	TRBJ1-4	.	TGTGCCAGCAGTTACTCGGACAGGGGGGAAAAACTGTTTTTT	CASSYSDRGEKLFF
TRBV9	.	TRBJ1-6	many	TGTGCCAGCAGCGTAGGATCGTCTGGGGGCTCTTCACCCCTCCACTTT	CASSVGSSGGSSPLHF
TRBV19	TRBD1	TRBJ1-2	.	TGTGCCAGTAGTATAGACAGGGGGTATGGCTACACCTTC	CASSIDRGYGYTF
TRBV7-8	TRBD2	TRBJ2-5	once	TGTGCCAGCAGCTTAGGCGGGGGGGAGACCCAGTACTTC	CASSLGGGETQYF
TRBV28	TRBD1	TRBJ1-2	.	TGTGCCAGCAGTCTTCCTGGTAGGACAGGGATTAACTATGGCTACACCTTC	CASSLPGRTGINYGYTF
TRBV5-5	.	TRBJ2-1	few	TGTGCCAGCAGCCGGGCCGGGACATCCTACAATGAGCAGTTCTTC	CASSRAGTSYNEQFF
TRBV19	.	TRBJ1-2	.	TGTGCCAGTAGTACCCAGGCCTGGGGCTACACCTTC	CASSTQAWGYTF
TRBV5-1	.	TRBJ2-1	.	TGCGCCAGCAGTTCTCTTGGCGGGCGGAACAATGAGCAGTTCTTC	CASSSLGGRNNEQFF
TRBV2	.	TRBJ1-2	once	TGTGCCAGCAAGTCTGAGTATGGCTACACCTTC	CASKSEYGYTF
TRBV7-3	TRBD1	TRBJ2-7	.	TGTGCCAGCAGCTTTTCCCAGGGGGCCTCCTACGAGCAGTACTTC	CASSFSQGASYEQYF
TRBV15	.	TRBJ2-5	.	TGTGCCACCAGCAGCGGCCATCGGACTCGCCAACAAGAGACCCAGTACTTC	CATSSGHRTRQQETQYF
TRBV7-2	.	TRBJ2-7	.	TGTGCCAGCAGCCCCCAAACGGGACTTACCTACGAGCAGTACTTC	CASSPQTGLTYEQYF
TRBV6-5	.	TRBJ1-1	.	TGTGCCAGCAGTCGGGACACCAACACTGAAGCTTTCTTT	CASSRDTNTEAFF
TRBV19	TRBD2	TRBJ2-3	.	TGTGCCAGTAGTATAGGGAGAGCGGGGCCTAGCACAGATACGCAGTATTTT	CASSIGRAGPSTDTQYF
TRBV5-1	.	TRBJ1-2	.	TGCGCCAGCAGCTTGGGGCAGGGTTACTATGGCTACACCTTC	CASSLGQGYYGYTF
TRBV5-1	.	TRBJ1-4	.	TGCGCCAGCAGCGTAATCGGACATGATAATGAAAAACTGTTTTTT	CASSVIGHDNEKLFF
TRBV7-2	TRBD1	TRBJ1-4	.	TGTGCCAGCAGCTTCCACAGGGGGCGAACTAATGAAAAACTGTTTTTT	CASSFHRGRTNEKLFF
TRBV7-6	TRBD1	TRBJ2-3	few	TGTGCCAGCAGCGCCGGGACAGGGCTTACAGATACGCAGTATTTT	CASSAGTGLTDTQYF
TRBV5-1	TRBD1	TRBJ2-3	few	TGCGCCAGCAGCCTAGGGTCTCAGGGGGCGCCGACAGATACGCAGTATTTT	CASSLGSQGAPTDTQYF
TRBV7-2	TRBD1	TRBJ2-5	.	TGTGCCAGCAGCATAGGGACAGCCTTGGGAGAGACCCAGTACTTC	CASSIGTALGETQYF
TRBV5-1	.	TRBJ1-1	once	TGCGCCAGCAGCTTGGACGGGGGACGGGACACTGAAGCTTTCTTT	CASSLDGGRDTEAFF